This T cell receptor (beta chain) is from a study of neurological immune-mediated disorders. This clonotype has at least ten counts. Its target is unknown. This CDR3 contains 14 residues. V lost 4 bases, J lost 6 bases, and 13 bases lay in between. The germline gives CDR1 SGHRS, CDR2 YFSETQ. Via MiXCR, TCRdb re-called the 5' RACE reads, giving one row per CDR3 protein. This table holds approximately 66,000 distinct CDR3 sequences, 3.4% found once. Source material was 2 million unsorted PBMCs, stored at -80 °C in RNAlater. Regarding the study as a whole: Private repertoires in all groups were suggested by the finding that expanded clones across subjects shared no CDR3 amino acid sequences. The level of TCR clonal expansion was highest in patients with HTLV-1-associated myelopathy and lowest in multiple sclerosis, where it fell below the level seen in healthy controls.

The V call is TRBV5-1, the J call TRBJ2-2, with a weak D call TRBD1 (6 bases). The receptor was derived from a man aged 35 to 55 with multiple sclerosis. Sample: PBMCs. The CDR3: CASSTLQGPGELFF. CDR3 DNA sequence: TGCGCCAGCAGCACCCTGCAGGGGCCCGGGGAGCTGTTTTTT.